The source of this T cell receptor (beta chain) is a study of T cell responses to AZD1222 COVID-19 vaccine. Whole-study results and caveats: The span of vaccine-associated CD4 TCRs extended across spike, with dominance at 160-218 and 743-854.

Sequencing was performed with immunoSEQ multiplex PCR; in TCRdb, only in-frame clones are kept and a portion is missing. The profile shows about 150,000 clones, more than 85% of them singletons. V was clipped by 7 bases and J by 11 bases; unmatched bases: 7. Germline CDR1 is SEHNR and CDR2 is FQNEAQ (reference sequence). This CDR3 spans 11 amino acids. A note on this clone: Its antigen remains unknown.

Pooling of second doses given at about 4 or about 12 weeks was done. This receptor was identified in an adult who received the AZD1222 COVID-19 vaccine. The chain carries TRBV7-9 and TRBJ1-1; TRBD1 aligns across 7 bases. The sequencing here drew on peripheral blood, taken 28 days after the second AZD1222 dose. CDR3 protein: CASNSQGDAFF. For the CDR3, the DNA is TGTGCCAGCAACTCGCAGGGGGACGCTTTCTTT. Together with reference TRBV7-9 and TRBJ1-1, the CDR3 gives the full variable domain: DTGVSQNPRHKITKRGQNVTFRCDPISEHNRLYWYRQTLGQGPEFLTYFQNEAQLEKSRLLSDRFSAERPKGSFSTLEIQRTEQGDSAMYLCASNSQGDAFFGQGTRLTVV.